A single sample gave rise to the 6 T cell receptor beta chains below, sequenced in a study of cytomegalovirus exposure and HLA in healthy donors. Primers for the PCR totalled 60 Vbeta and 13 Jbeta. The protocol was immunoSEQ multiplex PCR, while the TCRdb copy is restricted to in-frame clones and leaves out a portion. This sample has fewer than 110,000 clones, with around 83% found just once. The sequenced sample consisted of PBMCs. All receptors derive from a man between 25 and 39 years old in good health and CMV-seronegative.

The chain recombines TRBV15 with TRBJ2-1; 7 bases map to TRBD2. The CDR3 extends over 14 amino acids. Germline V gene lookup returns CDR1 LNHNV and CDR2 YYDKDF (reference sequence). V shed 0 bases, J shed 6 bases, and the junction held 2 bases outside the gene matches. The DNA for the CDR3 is TGTGCCACCAGCAGAGATCCTAGCGGCAATGAGCAGTTCTTC. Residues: CATSRDPSGNEQFF.

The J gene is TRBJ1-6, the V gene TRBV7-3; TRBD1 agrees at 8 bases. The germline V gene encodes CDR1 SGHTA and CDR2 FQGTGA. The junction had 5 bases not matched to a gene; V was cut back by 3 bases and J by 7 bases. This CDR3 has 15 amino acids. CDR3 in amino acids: CASSFGTGANSPLHF. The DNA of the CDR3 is TGTGCCAGCAGCTTCGGGACAGGAGCAAATTCACCCCTCCACTTT.

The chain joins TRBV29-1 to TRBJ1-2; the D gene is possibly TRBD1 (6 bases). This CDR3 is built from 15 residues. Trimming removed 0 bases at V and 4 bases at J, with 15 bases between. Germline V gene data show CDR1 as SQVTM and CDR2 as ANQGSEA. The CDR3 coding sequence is TGCAGCGTTGAAGACGGGCCGGACAGATTCTATGGCTACACCTTC. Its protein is CSVEDGPDRFYGYTF.

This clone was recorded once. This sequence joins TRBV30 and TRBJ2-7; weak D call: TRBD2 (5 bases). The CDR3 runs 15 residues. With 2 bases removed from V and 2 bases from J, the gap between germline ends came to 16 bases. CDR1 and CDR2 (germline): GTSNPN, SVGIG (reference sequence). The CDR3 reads CAWSRAGGLAYEQYF. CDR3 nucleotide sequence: TGTGCCTGGAGTAGGGCGGGTGGGCTAGCCTACGAGCAGTACTTC.

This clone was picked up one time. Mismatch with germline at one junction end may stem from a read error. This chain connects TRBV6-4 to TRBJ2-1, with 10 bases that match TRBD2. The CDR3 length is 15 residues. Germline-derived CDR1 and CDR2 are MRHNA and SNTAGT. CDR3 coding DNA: TGTGCCAGCAGTGACTCAGCGGGAGGGCCCTCCAACATGGTCTTC. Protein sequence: CASSDSAGGPSNMVF.

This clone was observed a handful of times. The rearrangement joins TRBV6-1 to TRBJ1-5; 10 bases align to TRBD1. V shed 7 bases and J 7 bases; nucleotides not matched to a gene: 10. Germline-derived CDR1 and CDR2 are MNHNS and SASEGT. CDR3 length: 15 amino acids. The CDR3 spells CASIIDRGRRQPQHF. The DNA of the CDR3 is TGTGCCAGCATCATCGACAGGGGGCGCAGACAGCCCCAGCATTTT.